These 27 T cell receptor beta chains originate from one sample sequenced in a study of blood T cell repertoires in COVID-19. The protocol was immunoSEQ multiplex PCR, while the TCRdb copy is restricted to in-frame clones and leaves out a portion. This repertoire shows roughly 70,000 clones, 80% to 85% found once; its top ten account for about 4.3%. Sequences were obtained from peripheral blood. The source of these receptors is an older woman with acute or convalescent COVID-19.

This sequence joins TRBV5-1 and TRBJ2-2, with 8 bases identical to TRBD2. This CDR3 comprises 17 residues. Germline CDR1 and CDR2: SGHRS and YFSETQ. J gave up 1 base and V 3 bases, and 8 bases lay outside the gene matches. Written as DNA, the CDR3 is TGCGCCAGCAGCTCAGGCGGGGGGCCTAAGAACACCGGGGAGCTGTTTTTT. As protein: CASSSGGGPKNTGELFF. Complete variable domain (other parts from reference TRBV5-1 and TRBJ2-2): KAGVTQTPRYLIKTRGQQVTLSCSPISGHRSVSWYQQTPGQGLQFLFEYFSETQRNKGNFPGRFSGRQFSNSRSEMNVSTLELGDSALYLCASSSGGGPKNTGELFFGEGSRLTVL.

This clone appeared a few times. V is TRBV5-6 and J is TRBJ1-2; no clear D gene. Trimming took 1 base from V and 7 from J, leaving 11 bases between them. Germline lookup yields CDR1 SGHDT and CDR2 YYEEEE. CDR3 length: 13 residues. The CDR3 coding sequence is TGTGCCAGCAGCTTGAGGGCCGAGGGTGGCTACACCTTC. Protein product: CASSLRAEGGYTF.

The chain employs TRBV23-1 and TRBJ2-2; tentatively, D is TRBD2 (6 bases). TRBV23-1 carries the ORF label, with uncertain function. The V and J ends lost 4 bases and 7 bases respectively, with 7 bases between them. The CDR3 extends over 12 amino acids. CDR3 sequence: CASSPGGGELFF. The CDR3 nucleotides are TGCGCCAGCAGTCCCGGGGGCGGGGAGCTGTTTTTT.

The chain is built from TRBV4-1 and TRBJ2-6; no definite D call. Germline V gene data show CDR1 as MGHRA and CDR2 as YSYEKL. The V end was cut by 0 bases, the J end by 4 bases, with 13 bases between. CDR3 size: 17 residues. The CDR3 sequence: CASSQDHVGPGANVLTF. CDR3 coding DNA: TGCGCCAGCAGCCAAGATCATGTTGGGCCGGGGGCCAACGTCCTGACTTTC.

This clone has a single count. This chain connects TRBV10-2 to TRBJ2-3; weak D call: TRBD2 (5 bases). The V gene's germline CDR1 is WSHSY and CDR2 SAAADI. V lost 8 bases and J 5 bases, leaving 14 bases between the germline ends. The CDR3 is 13 residues long. DNA for the CDR3: TGCGCCAGCTCAGAAAGAGGAGGAGATACGCAGTATTTT. Residues: CASSERGGDTQYF.

This clone was picked up one time. V is TRBV5-1 and J is TRBJ2-1; 11 nucleotides align to TRBD2. This CDR3 is 17 amino acids long. Germline trimming cut 5 bases from V and 4 bases from J; bases unmatched to any gene: 11. Germline loops: CDR1 SGHRS, CDR2 YFSETQ. CDR3 in amino acids: CASSYVPLAGGYNEQFF. The CDR3 bases are TGCGCCAGCAGTTATGTTCCCCTAGCGGGGGGTTACAATGAGCAGTTCTTC.

The chain links TRBV5-4 to TRBJ2-3; 8 nucleotides agree with TRBD1. J was trimmed by 3 bases and V by 4 bases; bases with no gene match: 13. CDR3 length: 17 residues. The germline V gene has CDR1 SGHNT and CDR2 YYREEE (reference sequence). In nucleotides, the CDR3 is TGTGCCAGCAGCACCCGTCAGGGGGCCCTTGGGACAGATACGCAGTATTTT. This gives the protein CASSTRQGALGTDTQYF.

In nucleotides, the CDR3 is TGTGCCAGCAGGGGCACCGGGACAGGGGACACTGAAGCTTTCTTT. Its protein is CASRGTGTGDTEAFF. V usage is TRBV6-5 and J usage is TRBJ1-1, with 10 positions matching TRBD1. Germline-derived CDR1 and CDR2 are MNHEY and SVGAGI. This CDR3 contains 15 residues. The V gene end was trimmed by 6 bases and the J gene end by 3 bases; junction bases not matched to a gene: 7.

V usage is TRBV4-1 and J usage is TRBJ1-1; D ambiguous. CDR3 length equals 14 residues. V lost 3 bases and J lost 6, with 14 bases in between. The germline V gene has CDR1 MGHRA and CDR2 YSYEKL. The CDR3 DNA reads TGCGCCAGCAGCCAGAAACTGGGCATACCTGAAGCTTTCTTT. It yields the protein CASSQKLGIPEAFF.

This chain joins TRBV5-4 and TRBJ2-7; D uncertain. This CDR3 spans 13 amino acids. V was clipped by 1 base and J by 0 bases, with 5 bases between them. Per the germline V gene, CDR1 is SGHNT and CDR2 is YYREEE (reference sequence). The CDR3: CASSLYGSYEQYF. In nucleotides, the CDR3 is TGTGCCAGCAGCTTGTACGGCTCCTACGAGCAGTACTTC.

In its sample, this clone was seen a few times. The rearrangement joins TRBV4-2 to TRBJ2-1, with D unresolved. The CDR3 is 17 amino acids. The germline V gene encodes CDR1 LGHNA and CDR2 YNFKEQ. V gave up 0 bases and J gave up 0 bases, with 12 bases separating them. The CDR3 is CASSQDLAFSSYNEQFF. Here the CDR3 DNA reads TGTGCCAGCAGCCAAGATCTGGCCTTCAGCTCCTACAATGAGCAGTTCTTC.

The chain employs TRBV6-1 and TRBJ2-3, with no clear D. Germline CDR1 reads MNHNS; CDR2 reads SASEGT. The length of the CDR3 is 13 residues. V was trimmed by 7 bases and J by 4 bases, leaving 12 bases between them. The CDR3 loop is CASTLEYADTQYF. Here the CDR3 DNA reads TGTGCCAGCACCTTAGAATACGCAGATACGCAGTATTTT.

The rearrangement links TRBV13 to TRBJ2-2; 7 bases align to TRBD1. The V gene end was trimmed by 4 bases and the J gene end by 4 bases; junction bases not matched to a gene: 9. Germline V CDR1 and CDR2: PRHDT, FYEKMQ (reference sequence). The CDR3 is 16 amino acids. The CDR3, as DNA: TGTGCCAGCAGCTGGGCTGAGGGGGCCGGCACCGGGGAGCTGTTTTTT. Protein sequence: CASSWAEGAGTGELFF.

The chain couples TRBV19 to TRBJ2-4, with 10 bases that match TRBD2. The CDR3 spans 15 residues. Unmatched junction bases numbered 11, after V lost 8 bases and J lost 7 bases. The V gene's germline CDR1 is LNHDA and CDR2 SQIVND (reference sequence). The CDR3: CASEGASGGGNIQYF. The CDR3 coding sequence is TGTGCCAGTGAGGGGGCTAGCGGGGGAGGGAACATTCAGTACTTC.

This chain links TRBV5-1 with TRBJ2-3, with D perhaps TRBD2 (6 bases). The germline V and J ends were trimmed by 4 bases and 0 bases, with 12 bases remaining between them. Germline V CDR1 and CDR2: SGHRS, YFSETQ. This CDR3 has 15 amino acids. CDR3 sequence: CASSPFGGSTDTQYF. In nucleotides, the CDR3 is TGCGCCAGCAGCCCCTTCGGGGGTAGCACAGATACGCAGTATTTT.

This CDR3 is CASSLNGVAGNTGELFF. CDR3 bases: TGTGCCAGCAGCTTAAATGGTGTAGCGGGGAACACCGGGGAGCTGTTTTTT. The rearrangement joins TRBV7-3 to TRBJ2-2, with 7 bases identical to TRBD2. The V and J ends lost 1 base and 1 base, in that order; junction bases with no gene match: 6. The CDR3 extends over 17 amino acids. Germline CDR1 reads SGHTA; CDR2 reads FQGTGA.

The chain joins TRBV30 to TRBJ1-1; D gene unclear. Trimming took 4 bases from V and 3 from J, leaving 9 bases between them. CDR1 GTSNPN and CDR2 SVGIG come from the germline V gene (reference sequence). There are 12 residues in the CDR3. DNA for the CDR3: TGTGCCTGGAAGAACAGCTACACTGAAGCTTTCTTT. It specifies CAWKNSYTEAFF.

This chain connects TRBV18 to TRBJ1-5; a possible D gene is TRBD1 (5 bases). This CDR3 contains 15 residues. Trimming took off 2 bases at V and 5 bases at J, with 13 bases between the two ends. Germline V gene lookup returns CDR1 KGHSH and CDR2 LQKENI. CDR3 sequence reads: CASSPGSGRYQPQHF. DNA for the CDR3: TGTGCCAGCTCACCAGGGTCAGGGAGGTATCAGCCCCAGCATTTT.

This chain uses TRBV5-4 with TRBJ1-1; TRBD1 is a possible D gene (5 bases). Germline V gene sequence: CDR1 SGHNT, CDR2 YYREEE (reference sequence). This CDR3 comprises 14 residues. Trimming shortened V by 0 bases and J by 3 bases, and 9 bases separated the two germline ends. In DNA, the CDR3 is TGTGCCAGCAGCTTGGCCGGGGGGGACACTGAAGCTTTCTTT. Residues: CASSLAGGDTEAFF.

The rearrangement uses TRBV5-1 and TRBJ2-5; perhaps TRBD1 as D (6 bases). Trimming cost V 4 bases and J 9 bases, with 19 bases left between them. The CDR3 contains 14 residues. Germline CDR1 and CDR2: SGHRS and YFSETQ. CDR3 nucleotides: TGCGCCAGCAGCGCACCCACAGGGCAGCGGCCCCAGTACTTC. Amino acids: CASSAPTGQRPQYF.

The chain joins TRBV27 to TRBJ2-7; no clear D gene. V lost 3 bases, J lost 2 bases, and 11 bases lay in between. Germline CDR1 reads MNHEY; CDR2 reads SMNVEV (reference sequence). The CDR3 runs to 14 residues. CDR3 region: CASSFQVTAYEQYF. CDR3 DNA: TGTGCCAGCAGTTTTCAGGTGACGGCCTACGAGCAGTACTTC.

This clone was counted once. V is TRBV25-1 and J is TRBJ1-1, with 10 positions matching TRBD1. V gave up 4 bases and J gave up 4 bases; unmatched junction bases: 3. This CDR3 contains 14 residues. Germline CDR1 MGHDK, CDR2 SYGVNS. This CDR3 reads CASSGQGARTEAFF. CDR3 DNA sequence: TGTGCCAGCAGTGGACAGGGGGCGCGCACTGAAGCTTTCTTT.

This clone was counted once. The chain has TRBV5-1 and TRBJ2-7; D possibly corresponds to TRBD1 (6 bases). Deletions cut 2 bases from V and 3 bases from J, with 9 bases between. The germline CDR1 and CDR2 sequences are SGHRS and YFSETQ. The CDR3 is made up of 13 amino acids. CDR3 in amino acids: CASSFNRDYEQYF. The CDR3 DNA follows: TGCGCCAGCAGCTTCAACAGGGACTACGAGCAGTACTTC.

This chain connects TRBV7-8 to TRBJ1-2; a possible D gene is TRBD1 (5 bases). Per germline, CDR1 SGHVS and CDR2 FQNEAQ. V lost 0 bases and J lost 5, with 13 bases in between. The CDR3 has 15 residues. CDR3 in amino acids: CASSLAGRVLYGYTF. The CDR3 nucleotides are TGTGCCAGCAGCTTAGCGGGCAGGGTCCTTTATGGCTACACCTTC.

In its sample, this clone was seen once. The chain uses TRBV19 and TRBJ2-1, with TRBD1 identical over 10 bases. The germline V gene encodes CDR1 LNHDA and CDR2 SQIVND (reference sequence). V trimming: 5 bases; J trimming: 3 bases; junction bases outside the gene matches: 4. The CDR3 runs to 15 residues. This CDR3 is CASSPRTGGYNEQFF. As DNA, the CDR3 is TGTGCCAGTAGTCCGAGGACAGGGGGCTACAATGAGCAGTTCTTC. Full variable domain (missing parts from reference TRBV19 and TRBJ2-1): DGGITQSPKYLFRKEGQNVTLSCEQNLNHDAMYWYRQDPGQGLRLIYYSQIVNDFQKGDIAEGYSVSREKKESFPLTVTSAQKNPTAFYLCASSPRTGGYNEQFFGPGTRLTVL.

The chain is built from TRBV7-3 and TRBJ2-5; tentative D call: TRBD1 (6 bases). The CDR3 loop spans 13 amino acids. Germline lookup yields CDR1 SGHTA and CDR2 FQGTGA. V lost 3 bases and J 5 bases, leaving 10 bases between the germline ends. CDR3 DNA: TGTGCCAGCAGCTTCGGCAGGGGTGAGACCCAGTACTTC. This codes for CASSFGRGETQYF.

The CDR3 protein is CASSEQTGISNQPQHF. CDR3 DNA sequence: TGTGCCAGCAGTGAGCAGACAGGGATTAGCAATCAGCCCCAGCATTTT. The V and J genes are TRBV2 and TRBJ1-5, with 7 bases fitting TRBD1. There are 16 residues in the CDR3. Losses at the gene ends were 3 bases for V and 0 bases for J; bases not matched to a gene: 5. CDR1 is SNHLY and CDR2 is FYNNEI in the germline V gene. Variable domain in full (rest from reference TRBV2 and TRBJ1-5): EPEVTQTPSHQVTQMGQEVILRCVPISNHLYFYWYRQILGQKVEFLVSFYNNEISEKSEIFDDQFSVERPDGSNFTLKIRSTKLEDSAMYFCASSEQTGISNQPQHFGDGTRLSIL.